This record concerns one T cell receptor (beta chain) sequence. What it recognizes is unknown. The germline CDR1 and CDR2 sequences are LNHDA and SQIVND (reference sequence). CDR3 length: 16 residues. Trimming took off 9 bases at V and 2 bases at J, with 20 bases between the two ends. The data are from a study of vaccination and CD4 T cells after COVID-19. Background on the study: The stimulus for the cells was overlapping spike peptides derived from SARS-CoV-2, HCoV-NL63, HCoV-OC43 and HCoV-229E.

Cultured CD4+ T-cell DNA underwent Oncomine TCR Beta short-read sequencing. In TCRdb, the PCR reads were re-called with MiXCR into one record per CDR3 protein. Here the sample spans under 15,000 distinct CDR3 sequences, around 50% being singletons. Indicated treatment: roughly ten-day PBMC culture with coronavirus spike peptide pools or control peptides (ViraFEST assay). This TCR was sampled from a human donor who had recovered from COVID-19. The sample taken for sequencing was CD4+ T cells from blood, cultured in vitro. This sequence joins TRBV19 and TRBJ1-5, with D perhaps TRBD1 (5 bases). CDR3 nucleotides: TGTGCCAGCACGATGAGGGGTCCCATTGGCAATCAGCCCCAGCATTTT. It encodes CASTMRGPIGNQPQHF. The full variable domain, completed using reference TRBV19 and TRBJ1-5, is DGGITQSPKYLFRKEGQNVTLSCEQNLNHDAMYWYRQDPGQGLRLIYYSQIVNDFQKGDIAEGYSVSREKKESFPLTVTSAQKNPTAFYLCASTMRGPIGNQPQHFGDGTRLSIL.